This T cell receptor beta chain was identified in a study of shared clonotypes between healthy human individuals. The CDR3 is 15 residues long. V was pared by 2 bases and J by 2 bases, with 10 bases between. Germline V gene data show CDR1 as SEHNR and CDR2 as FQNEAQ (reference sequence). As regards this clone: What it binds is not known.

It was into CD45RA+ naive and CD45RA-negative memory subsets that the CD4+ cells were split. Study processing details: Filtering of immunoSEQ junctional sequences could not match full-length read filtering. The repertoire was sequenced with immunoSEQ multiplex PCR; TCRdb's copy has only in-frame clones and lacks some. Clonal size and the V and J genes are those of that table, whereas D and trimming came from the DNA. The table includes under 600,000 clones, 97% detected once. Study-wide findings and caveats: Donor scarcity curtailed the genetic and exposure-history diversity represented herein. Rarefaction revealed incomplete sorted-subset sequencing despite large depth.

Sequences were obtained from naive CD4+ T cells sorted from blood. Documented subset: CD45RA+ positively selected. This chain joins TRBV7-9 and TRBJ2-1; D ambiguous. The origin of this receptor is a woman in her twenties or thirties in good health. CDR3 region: CASSLSTGPYNEQFF. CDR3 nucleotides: TGTGCCAGCAGCTTATCAACGGGCCCCTACAATGAGCAGTTCTTC. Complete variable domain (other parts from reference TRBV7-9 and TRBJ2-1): DTGVSQNPRHKITKRGQNVTFRCDPISEHNRLYWYRQTLGQGPEFLTYFQNEAQLEKSRLLSDRFSAERPKGSFSTLEIQRTEQGDSAMYLCASSLSTGPYNEQFFGPGTRLTVL.